This T cell receptor (beta chain) was captured by sequencing in a study of T cell changes during pregnancy in multiple sclerosis. Trimming removed 7 bases at V and 0 bases at J, with 19 bases between. This CDR3 has 16 amino acids. Germline V gene lookup returns CDR1 SGHTA and CDR2 FQGNSA. Only in-frame clones appear in the TCRdb table, and some are missing; sequencing was by immunoSEQ multiplex PCR. Of about 56,000 clones listed, approximately 89% are singletons. The rearrangement joins TRBV7-2 to TRBJ2-7; TRBD2 might be the D (6 bases). Sequences were derived from peripheral blood, sampled after pregnancy. This TCR derives from a female donor with multiple sclerosis, enrolled in a pregnancy study. The CDR3 DNA is TGTGCCAGCACCCATAGGGCAGCGGGTAGCTCCTACGAGCAGTACTTC. As protein: CASTHRAAGSSYEQYF.